The T cell receptor beta chain under discussion was sequenced for a study of blood T cells in healthy people across ages. General study findings and limits: Samples with more naive T cells showed higher observed beta diversity. Shifts in expanded clonotypes may have been confounded by donor CMV status, which was unknown.

The CDR3 is 15 residues long. The germline gives CDR1 SGHAT, CDR2 FQNNGV. V shed 7 bases and J shed 0 bases, with 12 bases lying between them. Alongside a J-beta primer mix, a sample-barcoded 5' primer served in a second PCR lasting roughly 6 to 11 cycles. Every molecule of cDNA carried a tag from a template-switch adaptor with 12 random nucleotides. From the 5' RACE reads, TCRdb called clonotypes with MiXCR, one entry per CDR3 protein. The top ten clones hold 29% of a sample with around 320,000 distinct CDR3 sequences, 25% to 30% of them seen once. Total RNA amounts of at least 5 micrograms were extracted per sample. Only a few counts were recorded for this clonotype. Its antigen remains unidentified.

This chain links TRBV11-2 with TRBJ1-4; possibly TRBD1 for D (5 bases). Sequenced: blood. This receptor was identified in a woman between 70 and 85 years old in good health. The CDR3 region has the DNA TGTGCCAGCAACCTCGGGGGACCAACTAATGAAAAACTGTTTTTT. As protein: CASNLGGPTNEKLFF.